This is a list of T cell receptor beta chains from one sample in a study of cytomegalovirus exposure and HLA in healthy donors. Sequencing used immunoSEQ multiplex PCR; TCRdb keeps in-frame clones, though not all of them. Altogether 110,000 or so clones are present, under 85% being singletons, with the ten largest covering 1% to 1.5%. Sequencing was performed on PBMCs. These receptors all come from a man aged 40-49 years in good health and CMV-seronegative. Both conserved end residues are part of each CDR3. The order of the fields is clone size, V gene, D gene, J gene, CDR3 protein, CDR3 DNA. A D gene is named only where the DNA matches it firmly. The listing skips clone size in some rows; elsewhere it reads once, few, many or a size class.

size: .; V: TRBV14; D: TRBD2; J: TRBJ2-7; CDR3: CASSQGAGGVYEQYF; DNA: TGTGCCAGCAGCCAAGGGGCGGGAGGGGTTTACGAGCAGTACTTC
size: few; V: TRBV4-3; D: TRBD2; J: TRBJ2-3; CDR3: CASSHERGGSPDTQYF; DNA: TGCGCCAGCAGCCATGAGCGGGGGGGAAGCCCAGATACGCAGTATTTT
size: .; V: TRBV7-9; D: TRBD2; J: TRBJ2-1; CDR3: CASSPGLAGSYNEQFF; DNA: TGTGCCAGCAGCCCTGGACTAGCGGGATCCTACAATGAGCAGTTCTTC
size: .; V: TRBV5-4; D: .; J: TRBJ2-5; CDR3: CASSLARGGGETQYF; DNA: TGTGCCAGCAGCTTGGCCCGAGGGGGGGGAGAGACCCAGTACTTC
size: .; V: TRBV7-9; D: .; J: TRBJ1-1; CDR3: CASSLLPPGGAFF; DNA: TGTGCCAGCAGCTTATTACCCCCGGGAGGGGCTTTCTTT
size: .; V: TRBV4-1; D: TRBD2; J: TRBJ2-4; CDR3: CASSRGGVAKNIQYF; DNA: TGCGCCAGCAGTCGTGGGGGGGTAGCCAAAAACATTCAGTACTTC
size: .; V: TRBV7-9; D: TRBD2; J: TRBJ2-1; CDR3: CASSLGPGGLNEQFF; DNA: TGTGCCAGCAGCTTAGGCCCGGGGGGGCTCAATGAGCAGTTCTTC
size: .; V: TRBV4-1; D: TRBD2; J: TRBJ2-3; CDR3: CASSQEAGRRSDTQYF; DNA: TGCGCCAGCAGCCAAGAAGCGGGGAGGAGGTCAGATACGCAGTATTTT
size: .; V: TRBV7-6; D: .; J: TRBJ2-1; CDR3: CASSFDKSSYNEQFF; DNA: TGTGCCAGCAGCTTTGACAAGAGCTCCTACAATGAGCAGTTCTTC
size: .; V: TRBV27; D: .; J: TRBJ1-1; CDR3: CASRTGAEAFF; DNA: TGTGCCAGCAGAACAGGAGCTGAAGCTTTCTTT
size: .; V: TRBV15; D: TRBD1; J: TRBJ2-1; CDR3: CATTVGQGAYNEQFF; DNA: TGTGCCACTACCGTCGGACAGGGGGCCTACAATGAGCAGTTCTTC
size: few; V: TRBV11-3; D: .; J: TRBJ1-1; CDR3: CASSSRDTNTEAFF; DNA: TGTGCCAGCAGCTCCCGGGACACGAACACTGAAGCTTTCTTT
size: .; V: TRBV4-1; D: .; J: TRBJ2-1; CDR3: CASSPRQSTYNEQFF; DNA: TGCGCCAGCAGCCCGCGACAGAGCACCTACAATGAGCAGTTCTTC
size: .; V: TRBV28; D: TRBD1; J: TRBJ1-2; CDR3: CASSDRELGYTF; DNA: TGTGCCAGCAGTGACAGGGAGCTTGGCTACACCTTC
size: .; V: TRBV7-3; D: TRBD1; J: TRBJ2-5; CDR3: CASSRSGRTGGTQYF; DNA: TGTGCCAGCAGCCGATCGGGACGGACAGGGGGGACCCAGTACTTC
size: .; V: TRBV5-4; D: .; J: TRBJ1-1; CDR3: CASSLLGRNTEAFF; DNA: TGTGCCAGCAGCTTGCTGGGGAGGAACACTGAAGCTTTCTTT
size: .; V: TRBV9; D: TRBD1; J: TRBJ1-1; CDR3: CASSPGQEMGTEAFF; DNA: TGTGCCAGCAGCCCGGGACAGGAGATGGGCACTGAAGCTTTCTTT
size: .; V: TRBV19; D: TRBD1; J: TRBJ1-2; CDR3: CASSTPQGVNYGYTF; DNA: TGTGCCAGTAGTACCCCTCAGGGGGTTAACTATGGCTACACCTTC
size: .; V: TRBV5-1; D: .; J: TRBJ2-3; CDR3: CASSSQESPPDTQYF; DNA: TGCGCCAGCAGCTCCCAGGAATCCCCCCCAGATACGCAGTATTTT
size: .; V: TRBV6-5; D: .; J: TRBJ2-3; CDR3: CASTHPGLLTDTQYF; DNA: TGTGCCAGCACCCACCCGGGACTCCTCACAGATACGCAGTATTTT
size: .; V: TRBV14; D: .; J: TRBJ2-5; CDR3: CASSQDQLRETQYF; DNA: TGTGCCAGCAGCCAAGATCAACTTAGAGAGACCCAGTACTTC
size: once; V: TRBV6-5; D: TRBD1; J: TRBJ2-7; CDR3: CATGQGAYEQYF; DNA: TGTGCCACGGGACAGGGTGCCTACGAGCAGTACTTC
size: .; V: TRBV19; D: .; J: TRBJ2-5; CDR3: CASSIGGGNQETQYF; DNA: TGTGCCAGTAGTATAGGTGGGGGGAACCAAGAGACCCAGTACTTC
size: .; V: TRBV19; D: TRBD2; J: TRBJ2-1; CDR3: CASSTRGAGGNEQFF; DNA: TGTGCCAGTAGTACCCGGGGAGCGGGAGGGAATGAGCAGTTCTTC
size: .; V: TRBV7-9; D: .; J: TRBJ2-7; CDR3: CASSFPGLGVEQYF; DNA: TGTGCCAGCAGCTTTCCCGGGCTCGGGGTCGAGCAGTACTTC
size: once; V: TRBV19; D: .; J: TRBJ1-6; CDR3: CASSAAGYSPLHF; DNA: TGTGCCAGTAGTGCCGCAGGATATTCACCCCTCCACTTT
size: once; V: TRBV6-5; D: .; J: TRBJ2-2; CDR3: CASTPRGGELFF; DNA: TGTGCCAGCACCCCAAGAGGTGGGGAGCTGTTTTTT
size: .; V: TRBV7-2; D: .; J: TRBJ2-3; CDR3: CASSLVGGGADTQYF; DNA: TGTGCCAGCAGCTTAGTAGGCGGGGGCGCAGATACGCAGTATTTT
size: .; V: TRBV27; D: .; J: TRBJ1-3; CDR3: CASSLQGAGNTIYF; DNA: TGTGCCAGCAGTTTACAGGGCGCTGGAAACACCATATATTTT
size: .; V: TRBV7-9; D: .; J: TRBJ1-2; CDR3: CSSSLTDRYGYTF; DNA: TGTTCCAGCAGCTTAACAGACCGCTATGGCTACACCTTC
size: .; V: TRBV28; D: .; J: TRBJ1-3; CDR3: CASSLQGSGNTIYF; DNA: TGTGCCAGCAGTTTACAGGGCTCTGGAAACACCATATATTTT
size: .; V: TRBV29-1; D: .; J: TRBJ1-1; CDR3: CSILNTEAFF; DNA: TGCAGCATATTGAACACTGAAGCTTTCTTT
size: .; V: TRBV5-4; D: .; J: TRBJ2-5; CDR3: CASSWLSGAQETQYF; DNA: TGTGCCAGCAGCTGGCTCAGCGGCGCCCAAGAGACCCAGTACTTC
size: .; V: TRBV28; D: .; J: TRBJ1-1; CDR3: CASSFRGGAYTEAFF; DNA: TGTGCCAGCAGTTTCCGGGGAGGGGCTTACACTGAAGCTTTCTTT
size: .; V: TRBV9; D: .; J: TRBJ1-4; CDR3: CASSGGGNEKLFF; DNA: TGTGCCAGCAGCGGGGGGGGGAATGAAAAACTGTTTTTT
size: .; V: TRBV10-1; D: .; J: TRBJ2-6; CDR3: CASSGGVGANVLTF; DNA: TGCGCCAGCAGTGGGGGGGTCGGGGCCAACGTCCTGACTTTC
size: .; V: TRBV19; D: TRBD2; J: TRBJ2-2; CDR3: CASSSGTLYTGELFF; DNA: TGTGCCAGTAGCAGCGGGACTCTATACACCGGGGAGCTGTTTTTT
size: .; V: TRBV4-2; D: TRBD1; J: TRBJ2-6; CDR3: CASSRLDRVGANVLTF; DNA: TGTGCCAGCAGCCGACTGGACAGGGTCGGGGCCAACGTCCTGACTTTC
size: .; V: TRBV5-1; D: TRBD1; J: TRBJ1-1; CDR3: CASTRGLENTEAFF; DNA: TGCGCCAGCACCAGGGGGTTGGAGAACACTGAAGCTTTCTTT
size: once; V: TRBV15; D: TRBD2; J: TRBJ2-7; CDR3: CATSSLLADTYEQYF; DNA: TGTGCCACCAGCAGTTTGCTAGCGGATACCTACGAGCAGTACTTC
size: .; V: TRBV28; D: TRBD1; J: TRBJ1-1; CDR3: CASSYDRAGTEAFF; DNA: TGTGCCAGCAGCTACGACAGGGCGGGCACTGAAGCTTTCTTT
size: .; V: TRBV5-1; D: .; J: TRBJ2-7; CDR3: CASSLGPPSYEQYF; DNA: TGCGCCAGCAGCTTGGGGCCCCCTAGCTACGAGCAGTACTTC
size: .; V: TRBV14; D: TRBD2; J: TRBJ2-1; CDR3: CASSQATTRLADNEQFF; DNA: TGTGCCAGCAGCCAGGCCACTACGAGACTAGCGGACAATGAGCAGTTCTTC
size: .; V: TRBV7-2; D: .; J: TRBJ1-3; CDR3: CASSAGAPSSGNTIYF; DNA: TGTGCCAGCAGCGCGGGCGCGCCTAGCTCTGGAAACACCATATATTTT
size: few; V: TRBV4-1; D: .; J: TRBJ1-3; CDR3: CASSPPRRWGQGNTIYF; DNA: TGCGCCAGCAGCCCCCCCCGCAGGTGGGGGCAAGGAAACACCATATATTTT
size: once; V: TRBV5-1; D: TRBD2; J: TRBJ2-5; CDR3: CASSSGEGRETQYF; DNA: TGCGCCAGCAGCTCCGGGGAGGGGCGAGAGACCCAGTACTTC
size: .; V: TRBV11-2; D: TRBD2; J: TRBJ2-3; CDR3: CASSLGRGRGVGTDTQYF; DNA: TGTGCCAGCAGCTTAGGCCGCGGGAGGGGGGTTGGCACAGATACGCAGTATTTT
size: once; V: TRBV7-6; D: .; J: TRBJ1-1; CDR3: CASSFAQGGGGNTEAFF; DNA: TGTGCCAGCAGCTTCGCCCAGGGAGGCGGAGGGAACACTGAAGCTTTCTTT
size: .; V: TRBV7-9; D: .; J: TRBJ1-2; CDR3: CASSLDIDGVYGYTF; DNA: TGTGCCAGCAGCTTAGACATCGACGGGGTCTATGGCTACACCTTC
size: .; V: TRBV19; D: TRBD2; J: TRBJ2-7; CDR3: CASSIGLAVYEQYF; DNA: TGTGCCAGTAGTATCGGACTAGCGGTATACGAGCAGTACTTC
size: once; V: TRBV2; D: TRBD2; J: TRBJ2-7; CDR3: CANSGGLSYEQYF; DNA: TGTGCCAACTCGGGGGGACTCTCCTACGAGCAGTACTTC
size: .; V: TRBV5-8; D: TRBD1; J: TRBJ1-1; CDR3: CASSIDRDTEAFF; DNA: TGTGCCAGCAGCATCGACAGGGACACTGAAGCTTTCTTT
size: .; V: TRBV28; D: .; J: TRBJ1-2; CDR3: CASSPPTGYGYTF; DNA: TGTGCCAGCAGTCCACCTACGGGATATGGCTACACCTTC
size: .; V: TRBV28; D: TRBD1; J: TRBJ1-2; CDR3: CATWDREHGYTF; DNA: TGTGCCACCTGGGACAGGGAGCATGGCTACACCTTC